Presented here are 27 T cell receptor beta chains from one specimen sequenced in a study of Graves' ophthalmopathy and Graves' hyperthyroidism. RNA transcripts served as template for amplifying TCR beta CDR3 sequences. HTBI primers were used in a first-round RT-PCR, which preceded a second-round multiplex PCR. A single record per CDR3 protein comes from TCRdb applying MiXCR to the multiplex PCR reads. The sample consists of over a million distinct CDR3 sequences, about two fifths of them appearing once. The sample comprised peripheral blood or thyroid tissue (not recorded which). All receptors come from an adult man with Graves' hyperthyroidism.

The chain uses TRBV20-1 and TRBJ2-7; 9 bases line up with TRBD1. J lost 6 bases, V lost 5 bases, and 14 bases had no gene match. Per the germline V gene, CDR1 is DFQATT and CDR2 is SNEGSKA (reference sequence). The CDR3 runs 15 residues. The CDR3 sequence: CSAQEPGQGLFEQYF. The CDR3 DNA is TGCAGTGCTCAGGAGCCGGGACAGGGTTTGTTCGAGCAGTACTTC.

This clonotype was seen ten or more times. The chain recombines TRBV20-1 with TRBJ1-1, with D uncertain. The germline CDR1 and CDR2 sequences are DFQATT and SNEGSKA (reference sequence). The CDR3 has 13 residues. V dropped 3 bases and J dropped 4 bases, with 12 bases sitting between them. CDR3 residues: CSASFQGRTEAFF. The CDR3 bases are TGCAGTGCTAGTTTCCAAGGGCGCACTGAAGCTTTCTTT.

This clonotype showed up many times. The chain joins TRBV20-1 to TRBJ2-7, with D perhaps being TRBD1 or TRBD2 (5 bases each). The CDR3 totals 13 residues. The V end was cut by 6 bases, the J end by 6 bases, with 18 bases between. Germline V gene sequence: CDR1 DFQATT, CDR2 SNEGSKA (reference sequence). The CDR3 region has the DNA TGCAGTGCCCCGAGGGGAGATGCTGCCGAGCAGTACTTC. Amino acid sequence: CSAPRGDAAEQYF.

A word on this clonotype: Germline is not matched at one junction end, which may reflect a read error. V gene TRBV6-5 combines with J gene TRBJ1-1; D remains unclear. Germline V gene sequence: CDR1 MNHEY, CDR2 SVGAGI. The CDR3 extends over 13 amino acids. This CDR3 is CASSHSAGIEAFF. CDR3 coding DNA: TGTGCCAGCAGTCACTCGGCTGGCATTGAAGCTTTCTTT.

V gene TRBV7-9 combines with J gene TRBJ2-7; TRBD2 aligns across 9 bases. CDR3 size: 14 residues. The germline V gene has CDR1 SEHNR and CDR2 FQNEAQ (reference sequence). With 3 bases clipped from V and 6 bases from J, the junction kept 6 bases outside the gene matches. The CDR3 is CASSFKAGGGEQYF. The DNA for the CDR3 is TGTGCCAGCAGCTTTAAGGCGGGAGGGGGCGAGCAGTACTTC.

The sample holds many counts of this clonotype. The J gene is TRBJ1-6, the V gene TRBV10-3, with TRBD1 as a possible D gene (6 bases). This CDR3 has 14 residues. Between the trimmed V and J ends, which lost 8 bases and 7 bases, there was a span of 15 bases. In germline, CDR1 is ENHRY, CDR2 SYGVKD. The CDR3 reads CAIADGQLNSPLHF. CDR3 bases: TGTGCCATCGCCGACGGACAGCTAAATTCACCCCTCCACTTT.

Turning to this clonotype: This clone may be a read error of a much larger clone one base away. This chain uses TRBV7-3 with TRBJ2-2; 9 nucleotides line up with TRBD1. The CDR3 loop spans 16 amino acids. Germline V gene lookup returns CDR1 SGHTA and CDR2 FQGTGA. Trimming removed 4 bases from V and 0 bases from J; junction bases left unmatched: 3. The CDR3 spells CASSSGTGTNTGELFF. The CDR3 nucleotides are TGTGCCAGCAGCTCCGGGACAGGGACGAACACCGGGGAGCTGTTTTTT.

The sample holds a few counts of this clonotype. This chain uses TRBV15 with TRBJ1-5; D uncertain. The length of the CDR3 is 15 residues. Germline V gene data show CDR1 as LNHNV and CDR2 as YYDKDF (reference sequence). Trimming cost V 3 bases and J 6 bases, with 15 bases left between them. The CDR3 region has the DNA TGTGCCACCAGCAGTGAATCCTCAGGCGGTCAGCCCCAGCATTTT. Translating gives CATSSESSGGQPQHF.

This clonotype was detected ten times or more. The chain carries TRBV7-9 and TRBJ1-2; tentatively, D is TRBD1 (5 bases). The CDR3 runs to 17 residues. The germline V gene has CDR1 SEHNR and CDR2 FQNEAQ (reference sequence). V lost 5 bases and J lost 4, with 23 bases in between. CDR3 DNA: TGTGCCAGCAGCAACCCGGGCCGTCAGGGCCCAGGCTATGGCTACACCTTC. Residues: CASSNPGRQGPGYGYTF. The full variable domain, completed using reference TRBV7-9 and TRBJ1-2, is DTGVSQNPRHKITKRGQNVTFRCDPISEHNRLYWYRQTLGQGPEFLTYFQNEAQLEKSRLLSDRFSAERPKGSFSTLEIQRTEQGDSAMYLCASSNPGRQGPGYGYTFGSGTRLTVV.

The chain employs TRBV5-1 and TRBJ2-3, with 7 nucleotides matching TRBD2. The CDR3 has 16 amino acids. The V segment lost 7 bases and the J segment 1 base; nucleotides outside the gene matches: 12. The germline V gene encodes CDR1 SGHRS and CDR2 YFSETQ. The DNA for the CDR3 is TGCGCCAGCGGTCCCGGGGATGCGGGAGGCACAGATACGCAGTATTTT. It translates to CASGPGDAGGTDTQYF.

This clonotype was detected many times. V is TRBV20-1 and J is TRBJ1-2; 7 positions agree with TRBD1. The ends lost 5 bases at V and 3 bases at J; junction bases unmatched: 9. The V gene's germline CDR1 is DFQATT and CDR2 SNEGSKA (reference sequence). The CDR3 covers 14 residues. Written as DNA, the CDR3 is TGCAGTGCTTTACTCCGACAGGGCTACTATGGCTACACCTTC. It translates to CSALLRQGYYGYTF.

This clonotype was recorded many times. V gene TRBV29-1 combines with J gene TRBJ2-6; 8 bases match TRBD1. The ends lost 1 base at V and 4 bases at J; junction bases unmatched: 6. Germline CDR1 is SQVTM and CDR2 is ANQGSEA. This CDR3 has 16 amino acids. CDR3 protein: CSVEGTGTPGANVLTF. For the CDR3, the DNA is TGCAGCGTTGAAGGGACAGGGACACCCGGGGCCAACGTCCTGACTTTC. Filled out from reference TRBV29-1 and TRBJ2-6, the complete variable domain reads SAVISQKPSRDICQRGTSLTIQCQVDSQVTMMFWYRQQPGQSLTLIATANQGSEATYESGFVIDKFPISRPNLTFSTLTVSNMSPEDSSIYLCSVEGTGTPGANVLTFGAGSRLTVL.

In regard to this clonotype: Germline is not matched at one junction end, which may reflect a read error. This chain connects TRBV9 to TRBJ2-5; 8 positions match TRBD2. Germline values: CDR1 SGDLS, CDR2 YYNGEE. The CDR3 is 14 amino acids. The CDR3 coding sequence is TGCGCCAGCAGCTATACTAGCGGCCAAGAGACCCAGTACTTC. Its translation: CASSYTSGQETQYF.

This chain joins TRBV4-3 and TRBJ2-7; 7 bases are a match to TRBD1. Germline V gene data show CDR1 as LGHNA and CDR2 as YSLEER. V trimming: 4 bases; J trimming: 3 bases; junction bases outside the gene matches: 12. This CDR3 region has 16 residues. The CDR3, as DNA: TGCGCCAGCAGCCTTTCTCGGACAGGTCGAGGCTACGAGCAGTACTTC. Translating it yields CASSLSRTGRGYEQYF.

This clonotype appeared many times. The chain links TRBV7-9 to TRBJ2-5; 9 bases are a match to TRBD2. With 5 bases clipped from V and 5 bases from J, the junction kept 9 bases outside the gene matches. Germline assignment: CDR1 SEHNR and CDR2 FQNEAQ (reference sequence). The CDR3 covers 15 residues. CDR3 nucleotides: TGTGCCAGCAGCGCAGGCGGGAGGGCCGTCGAGACCCAGTACTTC. Translated: CASSAGGRAVETQYF.

The V and J genes are TRBV5-5 and TRBJ1-4; D not resolved. The length of the CDR3 is 14 residues. V gave up 4 bases and J gave up 4 bases, with 11 bases separating them. Germline CDR1 is SGHKS and CDR2 is YYEKEE (reference sequence). This chain's CDR3 is CASSRSVVNEKLFF. The CDR3 nucleotides are TGTGCCAGCAGCAGATCGGTCGTTAATGAAAAACTGTTTTTT.

This clonotype was recorded many times. V gene TRBV20-1 combines with J gene TRBJ2-7; either TRBD1 or TRBD2 may supply D (5 bases each). V lost 6 bases and J lost 0, with 18 bases in between. Germline values: CDR1 DFQATT, CDR2 SNEGSKA (reference sequence). The CDR3 is made up of 15 amino acids. The CDR3 spells CSASSSGTPSYEQYF. CDR3 bases: TGCAGTGCCTCATCCTCCGGGACCCCCTCCTACGAGCAGTACTTC.

This clonotype was seen many times. The CDR3 loop reads CSVGTANYEQYF. The CDR3 DNA reads as TGCAGCGTTGGGACAGCTAACTACGAGCAGTACTTC. The V gene is TRBV29-1, the J gene TRBJ2-7; tentative D call: TRBD1 (6 bases). Germline CDR1 and CDR2: SQVTM and ANQGSEA. The CDR3 runs to 12 residues. Between the trimmed V and J ends, which lost 4 bases and 3 bases, there was a span of 10 bases.

The chain is built from TRBV4-3 and TRBJ1-2, with 7 bases that match TRBD1. This CDR3 has 15 amino acids. V lost 2 bases and J lost 0; bases outside the gene matches: 3. Germline V gene lookup returns CDR1 LGHNA and CDR2 YSLEER. CDR3 sequence (DNA): TGCGCCAGCAGCCAACGACAGGGACCTAACTATGGCTACACCTTC. Amino acid sequence: CASSQRQGPNYGYTF.

The V and J genes are TRBV10-3 and TRBJ2-5, with D hard to call. CDR3 size: 15 residues. Germline V lookup: CDR1 ENHRY, CDR2 SYGVKD. The germline V and J ends were trimmed by 5 bases and 2 bases, with 15 bases remaining between them. The CDR3 bases are TGTGCCATCAGTTGCCCAGGAAAAACACAAGAGACCCAGTACTTC. Amino acid sequence: CAISCPGKTQETQYF.

In this sample, this clonotype turned up a few times. This chain uses TRBV9 with TRBJ2-7; D perhaps matches TRBD2 (6 bases). The ends were cut back, 0 bases at V and 3 bases at J, with 13 bases in the middle. In germline, CDR1 is SGDLS, CDR2 YYNGEE. The CDR3 length is 15 residues. For the CDR3, the DNA is TGTGCCAGCAGCGTAGGTATAGGACTAAACTACGAGCAGTACTTC. Amino acids: CASSVGIGLNYEQYF. The whole variable domain, filled in from reference TRBV9 and TRBJ2-7, reads DSGVTQTPKHLITATGQRVTLRCSPRSGDLSVYWYQQSLDQGLQFLIQYYNGEERAKGNILERFSAQQFPDLHSELNLSSLELGDSALYFCASSVGIGLNYEQYFGPGTRLTVT.

This clonotype showed up many times. This chain uses TRBV7-6 with TRBJ1-1, with a tentative D call TRBD1 (5 bases). Trimming took 0 bases from V and 4 from J, leaving 9 bases between them. The CDR3 is made up of 14 amino acids. Germline lookup yields CDR1 SGHVS and CDR2 FNYEAQ. CDR3 bases: TGTGCCAGCAGCTTAGCGCAGGGAGGCACTGAAGCTTTCTTT. It specifies CASSLAQGGTEAFF.

This chain uses TRBV10-2 with TRBJ1-2; D unresolved. Germline-derived CDR1 and CDR2 are WSHSY and SAAADI. The CDR3 contains 16 residues. Trimming shortened V by 2 bases and J by 3 bases, and 16 bases separated the two germline ends. The CDR3 DNA sequence: TGCGCCAGCAGTGAGACTAGCTTGCCCCGGGACTATGGCTACACCTTC. Protein: CASSETSLPRDYGYTF.

J is TRBJ2-3 and V is TRBV2, with a possible D match to TRBD2 (5 bases). Germline V lookup: CDR1 SNHLY, CDR2 FYNNEI. The CDR3 totals 12 residues. Trimming took 8 bases from V and 4 from J, leaving 10 bases between them. The DNA of the CDR3 is TGTGCCAGCGCGGGTCTGGCAGATACGCAGTATTTT. This translates into CASAGLADTQYF.

On this clonotype: This sequence may be a read error, since a much larger clone differs from it by one base. The rearrangement links TRBV12-3 or TRBV12-4 to TRBJ1-3; D gene ambiguous. CDR3 length: 13 residues. The CDR3 sequence: CAGRLLAGNTIYF. For the CDR3, the DNA is TGTGCCGGCAGGCTATTAGCTGGAAACACCATATATTTT.

In this sample, this clonotype turned up many times. This chain uses TRBV7-2 with TRBJ1-6, with 7 bases matching TRBD1. Germline CDR1 reads SGHTA; CDR2 reads FQGNSA. The junction had 3 bases not matched to a gene; V was cut back by 3 bases and J by 7 bases. This CDR3 contains 14 residues. The DNA of the CDR3 is TGTGCCAGCAGCTTGGGACAGCGAAATTCACCCCTCCACTTT. This translates into CASSLGQRNSPLHF.

This clonotype was observed at least ten times. This rearrangement joins TRBV9 to TRBJ2-7; D possibly corresponds to TRBD2 (6 bases). The CDR3 extends over 13 amino acids. CDR1 and CDR2 from the germline V gene are SGDLS and YYNGEE. The V end was cut by 2 bases, the J end by 5 bases, with 11 bases between. The CDR3 DNA follows: TGTGCCAGCAGCGTTGGAGAGCGGGACGAGCAGTACTTC. Its protein product is CASSVGERDEQYF.